These 32 T cell receptor beta chains were all obtained from the same sample, sequenced in a study of tissue T cells after allogeneic stem cell transplantation. Sequenced by immunoSEQ multiplex PCR; TCRdb stores in-frame clones only, minus some. The sample consists of some 1,400 clones, more than 60% of them appearing once. The sequencing used stomach tissue, collected at autopsy. All receptors come from a male patient aged 40 to 69 with steroid-refractory graft-versus-host disease after an allogeneic stem cell transplant. Some T cells may possibly be graft donor cells.

The V and J genes are TRBV6-2 or TRBV6-3 and TRBJ2-2; D gene uncertain. Germline CDR1 MNHEY, CDR2 SVGEGT. Between the trimmed V and J ends, which lost 6 bases and 3 bases, there was a span of 14 bases. The CDR3 covers 15 residues. CDR3 in DNA: TGTGCCAGCAGCCCGGACGGACCTTACACCGGGGAGCTGTTTTTT. Translated: CASSPDGPYTGELFF.

The V gene is TRBV4-3, the J gene TRBJ2-5; 13 nucleotides align to TRBD2. V dropped 3 bases and J dropped 5; count of bases not matched to a gene: 9. The CDR3 totals 17 residues. From germline, CDR1 is LGHNA and CDR2 YSLEER. The CDR3 region is CASSQGFTSGGAETQYF. As DNA, the CDR3 is TGCGCCAGCAGCCAGGGGTTCACTAGCGGGGGGGCCGAGACCCAGTACTTC.

This clone showed up just once. This rearrangement joins TRBV7-9 to TRBJ2-7, with a weak D call TRBD1 (6 bases). The CDR3 length is 16 residues. The V end lost 3 bases, the J end lost 3 bases, and 18 bases lay between the germline ends. Germline V lookup: CDR1 SEHNR, CDR2 FQNEAQ (reference sequence). As DNA, the CDR3 is TGTGCCAGCAGCTTCCCCGTCTCGACAGGTTTCTACGAGCAGTACTTC. It is translated as CASSFPVSTGFYEQYF. Combining the CDR3 with reference TRBV7-9 and TRBJ2-7 gives the whole variable domain DTGVSQNPRHKITKRGQNVTFRCDPISEHNRLYWYRQTLGQGPEFLTYFQNEAQLEKSRLLSDRFSAERPKGSFSTLEIQRTEQGDSAMYLCASSFPVSTGFYEQYFGPGTRLTVT.

The chain combines TRBV24-1 with TRBJ2-2, with D possibly TRBD1 on 5 matching bases. Looked up from germline, CDR1 is KGHDR and CDR2 is SFDVKD. The CDR3 has 12 residues. Trimming shortened V by 4 bases and J by 6 bases, and 5 bases separated the two germline ends. The CDR3 bases are TGTGCCACCAGTGAGACAGCCGGGGAGCTGTTTTTT. It codes for CATSETAGELFF.

The genes are TRBV9 and TRBJ2-7, with TRBD2 matching over 9 bases. This CDR3 has 15 amino acids. After removal of 3 bases from V and 5 bases from J, the junction contained 9 bases not matched to a gene. The germline gives CDR1 SGDLS, CDR2 YYNGEE. The CDR3 here is CASSGTGLAYNEQYF. The CDR3 nucleotides read TGTGCCAGCAGCGGAACGGGACTAGCTTACAACGAGCAGTACTTC.

The table lists this clone with a few counts. V is TRBV18 and J is TRBJ1-1; possibly TRBD1 for D (5 bases). The germline V and J ends were trimmed by 0 bases and 1 base, with 6 bases remaining between them. This CDR3 has 14 amino acids. Germline V lookup: CDR1 KGHSH, CDR2 LQKENI. The CDR3 sequence: CASSPPGGNTEAFF. Here the CDR3 DNA reads TGTGCCAGCTCACCACCGGGGGGGAACACTGAAGCTTTCTTT. The complete variable domain, with remaining parts taken from reference TRBV18 and TRBJ1-1, reads NAGVMQNPRHLVRRRGQEARLRCSPMKGHSHVYWYRQLPEEGLKFMVYLQKENIIDESGMPKERFSAEFPKEGPSILRIQQVVRGDSAAYFCASSPPGGNTEAFFGQGTRLTVV.

The chain couples TRBV11-2 to TRBJ2-1, with D possibly matching TRBD2 (6 bases). V lost 0 bases and J 6 bases, leaving 12 bases between the germline ends. The V gene's germline CDR1 is SGHAT and CDR2 FQNNGV. The CDR3 is 15 residues long. CDR3 in amino acids: CASSLELARVNEQFF. For the CDR3, the DNA is TGTGCCAGCAGCTTAGAGCTAGCGCGGGTCAATGAGCAGTTCTTC.

This clone turned up a few times. Other DNA sequences in this sample translate to the same CDR3. The chain employs TRBV4-3 and TRBJ2-7, with D perhaps TRBD2 (5 bases). There are 15 residues in the CDR3. CDR1 LGHNA and CDR2 YSLEER come from the germline V gene. The V gene lost 1 base and the J gene lost 7 bases, with 17 bases spanning the gap. CDR3: CASSQARRTAGEQYF. CDR3 nucleotides: TGCGCCAGCAGCCAAGCTAGGAGGACCGCCGGAGAGCAGTACTTC.

Remarks on this clone: One end of the junction fails to match germline, which may point to a read error. The rearrangement uses TRBV5-4 and TRBJ1-6; 9 bases are shared with TRBD1. The CDR3 is 18 amino acids. Germline V gene sequence: CDR1 SGHNT, CDR2 YYREEE (reference sequence). DNA for the CDR3: TGTGCCAGCAGCCCAACAGGGGGCCTCAGCTCCTATAATTCACCCTTCCACTTT. Its translation is CASSPTGGLSSYNSPFHF.

This sequence joins TRBV5-1 and TRBJ1-1, with D uncertain. In germline, CDR1 is SGHRS, CDR2 YFSETQ. Trimming took off 0 bases at V and 6 bases at J, with 3 bases between the two ends. The CDR3 sequence is 11 residues long. In nucleotides, the CDR3 is TGCGCCAGCAGCTTGGAAGCTGAAGCTTTCTTT. Its protein product is CASSLEAEAFF. The full variable domain, rest sourced from reference TRBV5-1 and TRBJ1-1, is KAGVTQTPRYLIKTRGQQVTLSCSPISGHRSVSWYQQTPGQGLQFLFEYFSETQRNKGNFPGRFSGRQFSNSRSEMNVSTLELGDSALYLCASSLEAEAFFGQGTRLTVV.

This rearrangement joins TRBV3-1 (or the pseudogene TRBV3-2) to TRBJ2-3; D perhaps matches TRBD1 (5 bases). The CDR3 consists of 16 residues. CDR1 is LGHDT, CDR2 YNNKEL, per germline (reference sequence). Between the trimmed V and J ends, which lost 4 bases and 2 bases, there was a span of 16 bases. In nucleotides, the CDR3 is TGTGCCAGCAGCCTTCGAAAGGGTGGACACACAGATACGCAGTATTTT. Translating it yields CASSLRKGGHTDTQYF.

The V and J genes are TRBV4-1 and TRBJ2-3; the D gene is possibly TRBD2 (6 bases). Trimming cost V 1 base and J 9 bases, with 20 bases left between them. Germline loops: CDR1 MGHRA, CDR2 YSYEKL. This CDR3 contains 16 residues. The CDR3 coding sequence is TGCGCCAGCAGCCAAGCTGAGACTAGGGCCTTCCGCACGCAGTATTTT. As protein: CASSQAETRAFRTQYF.

The chain is built from TRBV25-1 and TRBJ2-3; 10 bases agree with TRBD2. The J segment lost 4 bases and the V segment lost 0 bases, leaving 7 bases of the junction unmatched. The CDR3 has 17 residues. CDR1 is MGHDK, CDR2 SYGVNS, per germline. In nucleotides, the CDR3 is TGTGCCAGCAGTGAATATTCCGCTAGCGGGGGCCCAGATACGCAGTATTTT. The encoded protein is CASSEYSASGGPDTQYF.

The V and J genes are TRBV6-5 and TRBJ1-5; D is undetermined. The V end lost 3 bases, the J end lost 6 bases, and 12 bases lay between the germline ends. The CDR3 is made up of 14 amino acids. Germline assignment: CDR1 MNHEY and CDR2 SVGAGI. The CDR3 sequence: CASSYGGGGQPQHF. CDR3 DNA: TGTGCCAGCAGTTATGGTGGAGGAGGTCAGCCCCAGCATTTT.

This chain uses TRBV7-2 with TRBJ1-1; TRBD1 is a possible D gene (6 bases). In germline, CDR1 is SGHTA, CDR2 FQGNSA. The CDR3 is 15 amino acids. V was shortened by 5 bases and J by 4 bases, with 17 bases between the two germline ends. The CDR3 DNA reads as TGTGCCAGCAGCCAAGGGGGAGGGGGGATCACTGAAGCTTTCTTT. Protein sequence: CASSQGGGGITEAFF.

V gene TRBV7-8 combines with J gene TRBJ2-5; a possible D gene is TRBD2 (6 bases). The CDR3 contains 17 residues. Germline V CDR1 and CDR2: SGHVS, FQNEAQ. Between the trimmed V and J ends, which lost 4 bases and 2 bases, there was a span of 20 bases. The CDR3 spells CASSSYQGDLAQETQYF. CDR3 nucleotides: TGTGCCAGCAGCTCATACCAAGGGGACTTAGCGCAAGAGACCCAGTACTTC.

The count of this clone is one. The CDR3 DNA sequence: TGCGCCAGCAGCTCTCTGACAGGGGGCACCCCTGGGGCCAACGTCCTGACTTTC. Amino acids: CASSSLTGGTPGANVLTF. V is TRBV5-1 and J is TRBJ2-6, with 10 bases matching TRBD1. The V segment lost 3 bases and the J segment 2 bases; nucleotides outside the gene matches: 8. Per the germline V gene, CDR1 is SGHRS and CDR2 is YFSETQ. This CDR3 contains 18 residues.

The chain is built from TRBV7-9 and TRBJ2-7; D uncertain. This CDR3 region has 13 residues. V was cut by 3 bases and J by 3 bases, with 9 bases left in between. CDR1 is SEHNR, CDR2 FQNEAQ, per germline (reference sequence). The CDR3 DNA reads TGTGCCAGCAGCTTGACGACCCTCTACGAGCAGTACTTC. Its protein product is CASSLTTLYEQYF.

This chain connects TRBV4-3 to TRBJ2-4, with 7 bases identical to TRBD1. Per germline, CDR1 LGHNA and CDR2 YSLEER. Trimming cost V 1 base and J 6 bases; bases outside gene matches: 9. CDR3 size: 16 residues. The CDR3 loop is CASSQGQGHFRNIQYF. CDR3 DNA: TGCGCCAGCAGCCAAGGACAGGGCCACTTCAGAAACATTCAGTACTTC.

The chain uses TRBV6-5 and TRBJ2-7; TRBD1 agrees at 10 bases. This CDR3 is 15 amino acids long. V was pared by 2 bases and J by 2 bases, with 3 bases of the junction left unmatched. The V gene's germline CDR1 is MNHEY and CDR2 SVGAGI. In nucleotides, the CDR3 is TGTGCCAGCAGTTACGCTGGGACAGGGGCCTACGAGCAGTACTTC. Translating it yields CASSYAGTGAYEQYF.

V gene TRBV5-1 combines with J gene TRBJ2-7; D remains unclear. Deletions cut 0 bases from V and 3 bases from J, with 13 bases between. The CDR3 consists of 15 residues. CDR1 is SGHRS and CDR2 is YFSETQ in the germline V gene. For the CDR3, the DNA is TGCGCCAGCAGCTTGGGAGACGCCCTATTCTACGAGCAGTACTTC. Translating it yields CASSLGDALFYEQYF.

This sequence joins TRBV4-1 and TRBJ1-2; D is ambiguous. CDR1 and CDR2 from the germline V gene are MGHRA and YSYEKL. The V and J ends lost 0 bases and 5 bases respectively, with 4 bases between them. This CDR3 is 12 amino acids long. The CDR3 DNA follows: TGCGCCAGCAGCCAAGATAGTTATGGCTACACCTTC. Amino acid sequence: CASSQDSYGYTF.

The chain carries TRBV28 and TRBJ2-5, with D maybe TRBD2 (5 bases). Germline-derived CDR1 and CDR2 are MDHEN and SYDVKM. V was shortened by 10 bases and J by 0 bases, with 9 bases between the two germline ends. The CDR3 loop spans 12 amino acids. The CDR3 DNA reads TGTGCCACCGTGAGGGACCAAGAGACCCAGTACTTC. Translating gives CATVRDQETQYF.

This clone was recorded only once. CDR3 nucleotide sequence: TGCAGTGCTAGTAGTAGGGAGACAGCCAAAAACATTCAGTACTTC. It is translated as CSASSRETAKNIQYF. The chain links TRBV20-1 to TRBJ2-4; D is possibly TRBD2 (5 bases). This CDR3 comprises 15 residues. The V end lost 3 bases, the J end lost 0 bases, and 12 bases lay between the germline ends. Germline lookup yields CDR1 DFQATT and CDR2 SNEGSKA (reference sequence).

This clone was picked up a small number of times. The V gene is TRBV29-1, the J gene TRBJ1-2; perhaps TRBD1 as D (5 bases). Germline V gene data show CDR1 as SQVTM and CDR2 as ANQGSEA. The V end was cut by 6 bases, the J end by 3 bases, with 14 bases between. The length of the CDR3 is 13 residues. CDR3 nucleotides: TGCAGCGTACGCCTCGTGGGGGACTATGGCTACACCTTC. This translates into CSVRLVGDYGYTF. Full variable domain (rest looked up from reference TRBV29-1 and TRBJ1-2): SAVISQKPSRDICQRGTSLTIQCQVDSQVTMMFWYRQQPGQSLTLIATANQGSEATYESGFVIDKFPISRPNLTFSTLTVSNMSPEDSSIYLCSVRLVGDYGYTFGSGTRLTVV.

The CDR3 here is CASSEANWDENEKLFF. The CDR3 DNA reads TGTGCCAGCAGTGAAGCCAACTGGGACGAAAATGAAAAACTGTTTTTT. This sequence joins TRBV6-1 and TRBJ1-4, with D tentatively TRBD1 (5 bases). V lost 0 bases and J 5 bases, leaving 13 bases between the germline ends. The CDR3 has 16 residues. The V gene's germline CDR1 is MNHNS and CDR2 SASEGT.

The chain couples TRBV7-9 to TRBJ2-7; D tentatively reads TRBD1 or TRBD2 (6 bases each). Trimming took 6 bases from V and 6 from J, leaving 18 bases between them. The CDR3 sequence is 14 residues long. Germline V CDR1 and CDR2: SEHNR, FQNEAQ (reference sequence). The CDR3 loop reads CASSYGPEGGEQYF. CDR3 in DNA: TGTGCCAGCAGTTACGGGCCGGAGGGGGGCGAGCAGTACTTC. Complete variable domain (other parts from reference TRBV7-9 and TRBJ2-7): DTGVSQNPRHKITKRGQNVTFRCDPISEHNRLYWYRQTLGQGPEFLTYFQNEAQLEKSRLLSDRFSAERPKGSFSTLEIQRTEQGDSAMYLCASSYGPEGGEQYFGPGTRLTVT.

The rearrangement uses TRBV19 and TRBJ2-5; maybe TRBD1 (6 bases). CDR1 is LNHDA and CDR2 is SQIVND in the germline V gene (reference sequence). The CDR3 contains 14 residues. Trimming shortened V by 10 bases and J by 1 base, and 16 bases separated the two germline ends. This CDR3 is CATNFGTPQETQYF. CDR3 nucleotides: TGTGCCACCAATTTCGGGACACCCCAAGAGACCCAGTACTTC.

By share, this clone ranks as large. Other DNA sequences from this sample encode an identical CDR3 as well. This sequence joins TRBV25-1 and TRBJ2-7; possibly TRBD1 or TRBD2 for D (5 bases each). The CDR3 consists of 14 residues. Trimming took 2 bases from V and 2 from J, leaving 10 bases between them. Germline V gene sequence: CDR1 MGHDK, CDR2 SYGVNS. The DNA of the CDR3 is TGTGCCAGCAGTGAAAGGGACGTCGCCTACGAGCAGTACTTC. Protein: CASSERDVAYEQYF.

The chain's CDR3 is CASSRYTGELFF. In DNA form, the CDR3 reads TGTGCCAGCAGCAGATATACCGGGGAGCTGTTTTTT. V is TRBV27 and J is TRBJ2-2; D remains ambiguous. CDR1 is MNHEY, CDR2 SMNVEV, per germline (reference sequence). This CDR3 contains 12 residues. Trimming cost V 6 bases and J 5 bases, with 7 bases left between them.

In this sample, this clone turned up once. This rearrangement joins TRBV5-6 to TRBJ2-7, with 14 nucleotides matching TRBD2. Germline CDR1 reads SGHDT; CDR2 reads YYEEEE. CDR3 size: 17 residues. The trim removed 2 bases at V and 2 bases at J, leaving 6 bases unmatched. Written as DNA, the CDR3 is TGTGCCAGCAGCTTAAGCTCGACTAGCGGGGGGGCCTACGAGCAGTACTTC. This sequence encodes CASSLSSTSGGAYEQYF.

The CDR3 here is CASSYGQGYYGYTF. CDR3 in DNA: TGTGCCAGCAGTTACGGGCAGGGCTACTATGGCTACACCTTC. This chain joins TRBV6-5 and TRBJ1-2, with D possibly being TRBD1 (5 bases). The CDR3 is 14 residues long. Germline CDR1 reads MNHEY; CDR2 reads SVGAGI. Between the trimmed V and J ends, which lost 2 bases and 3 bases, there was a span of 10 bases.